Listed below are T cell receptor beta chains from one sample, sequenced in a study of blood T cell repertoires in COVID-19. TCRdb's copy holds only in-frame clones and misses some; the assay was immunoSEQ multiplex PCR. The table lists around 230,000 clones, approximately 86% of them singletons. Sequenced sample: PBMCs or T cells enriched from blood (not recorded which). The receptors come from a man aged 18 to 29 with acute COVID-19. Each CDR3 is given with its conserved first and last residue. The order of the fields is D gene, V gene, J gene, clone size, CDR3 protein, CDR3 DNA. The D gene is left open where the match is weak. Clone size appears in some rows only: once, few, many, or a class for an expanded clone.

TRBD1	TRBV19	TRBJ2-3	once	CASSLRQGQRRGVSTDTQYF	TGTGCCAGTAGTCTCCGACAGGGGCAGCGGCGCGGGGTCTCGACAGATACGCAGTATTTT
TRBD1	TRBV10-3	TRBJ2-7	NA	CAISISATGANEQYF	TGTGCCATCAGTATTTCAGCCACAGGGGCAAACGAGCAGTACTTC
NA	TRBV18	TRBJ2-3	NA	CASSPGGTDTQYF	TGTGCCAGCTCACCGGGCGGGACAGATACGCAGTATTTT
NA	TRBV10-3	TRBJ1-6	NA	CAIRADSNSPLHF	TGTGCCATCCGAGCGGATTCAAATTCACCCCTCCACTTT
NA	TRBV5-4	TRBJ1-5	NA	CASSLGGEGNQPQHF	TGTGCCAGCAGCTTGGGAGGGGAGGGCAATCAGCCCCAGCATTTT
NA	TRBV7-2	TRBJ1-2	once	CASSLHPFSGYTF	TGTGCCAGCAGCCTGCACCCCTTCAGTGGCTACACCTTC
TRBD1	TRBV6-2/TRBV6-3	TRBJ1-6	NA	CASSPTAGQGNSPLHF	TGTGCCAGCAGTCCAACCGCGGGACAGGGCAATTCACCCCTCCACTTT
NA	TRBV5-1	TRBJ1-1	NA	CASSSGHENTEAFF	TGCGCCAGCAGCTCGGGACACGAGAACACTGAAGCTTTCTTT
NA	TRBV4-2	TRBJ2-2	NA	CASSQDYSSPGELFF	TGTGCCAGCAGCCAAGATTACTCTAGCCCCGGGGAGCTGTTTTTT
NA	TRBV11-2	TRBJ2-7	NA	CASSVNRAYEQYF	TGTGCCAGCAGCGTAAACAGGGCCTACGAGCAGTACTTC
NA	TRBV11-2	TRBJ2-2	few	CASSLGGGANTGELFF	TGTGCCAGCAGCTTAGGTGGCGGGGCGAACACCGGGGAGCTGTTTTTT
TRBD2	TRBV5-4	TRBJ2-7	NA	CASSLAGLAGGPYEQYF	TGTGCCAGCAGCTTGGCCGGACTAGCGGGAGGGCCCTACGAGCAGTACTTC
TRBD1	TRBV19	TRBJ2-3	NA	CASSTGQISTDTQYF	TGTGCCAGTAGTACGGGACAGATTAGCACAGATACGCAGTATTTT
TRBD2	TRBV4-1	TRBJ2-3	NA	CASSQEARASGRADTQYF	TGCGCCAGCAGCCAAGAAGCCCGGGCTAGCGGGAGGGCAGATACGCAGTATTTT
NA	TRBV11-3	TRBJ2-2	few	CASSPRTVAGELFF	TGTGCCAGCAGCCCAAGGACTGTGGCCGGGGAGCTGTTTTTT
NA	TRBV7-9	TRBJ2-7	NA	CASSRANEQYF	TGTGCCAGCAGCAGGGCCAACGAGCAGTACTTC
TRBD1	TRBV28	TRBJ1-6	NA	CASSPRDRGDSPLHF	TGTGCCAGCAGTCCCCGGGACAGGGGGGATTCACCCCTCCACTTT
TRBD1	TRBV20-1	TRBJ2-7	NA	CSANDVTGNVYEQYF	TGCAGTGCTAATGACGTGACAGGGAACGTCTACGAGCAGTACTTC
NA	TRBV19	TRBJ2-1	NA	CASSIGRASAYNEQFF	TGTGCCAGTAGTATAGGTAGGGCTAGCGCCTACAATGAGCAGTTCTTC
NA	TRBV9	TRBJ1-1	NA	CASSANVGLNTEAFF	TGTGCCAGCAGCGCCAACGTGGGCCTGAACACTGAAGCTTTCTTT
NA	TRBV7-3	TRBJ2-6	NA	CASSAWTYGANVLTF	TGTGCCAGCAGCGCCTGGACTTATGGGGCCAACGTCCTGACTTTC
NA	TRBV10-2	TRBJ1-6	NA	CASSGQFNSPLHF	TGCGCCAGCAGTGGTCAGTTTAATTCACCCCTCCACTTT
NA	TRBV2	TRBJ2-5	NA	CASSDLGETQYF	TGTGCCAGCAGTGACCTCGGGGAGACCCAGTACTTC
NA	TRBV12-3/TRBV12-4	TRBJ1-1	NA	CASSLRVGTEAFF	TGTGCCAGCAGTCTGAGGGTGGGTACTGAAGCTTTCTTT
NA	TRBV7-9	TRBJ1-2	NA	CASSPAEAYGYTF	TGTGCCAGCAGTCCCGCAGAGGCCTATGGCTACACCTTC
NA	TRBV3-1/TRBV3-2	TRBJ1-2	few	CASSHGTGGRNNYGYTF	TGTGCCAGCAGCCATGGCACGGGGGGGCGAAATAACTATGGCTACACCTTC
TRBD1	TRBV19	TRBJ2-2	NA	CASIQRTGRNTGELFF	TGTGCCAGTATCCAGCGGACAGGCCGGAACACCGGGGAGCTGTTTTTT
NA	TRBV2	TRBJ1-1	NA	CASSEQGWGTEAFF	TGTGCCAGCAGTGAACAGGGTTGGGGCACTGAAGCTTTCTTT
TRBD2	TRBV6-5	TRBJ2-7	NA	CASSYSNGGSYEQYF	TGTGCCAGCAGTTACTCGAATGGCGGGAGCTACGAGCAGTACTTC
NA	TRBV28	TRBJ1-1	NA	CASSFGGQRNTEAFF	TGTGCCAGCAGTTTCGGTGGACAGAGAAACACTGAAGCTTTCTTT
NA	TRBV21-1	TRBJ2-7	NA	CASNPGQGGYEQYF	TGTGCCAGCAATCCGGGACAGGGGGGTTACGAGCAGTACTTC
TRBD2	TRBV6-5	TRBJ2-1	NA	CASSTTSGRFDEQFF	TGTGCCAGCAGCACCACTAGCGGGAGATTCGATGAGCAGTTCTTC
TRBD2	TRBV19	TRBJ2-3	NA	CASRQGLDTDTQYF	TGTGCCAGTAGGCAAGGACTAGACACAGATACGCAGTATTTT
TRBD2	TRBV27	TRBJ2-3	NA	CASSLSTSGVDTQYF	TGTGCCAGCAGTTTATCGACTAGCGGAGTGGATACGCAGTATTTT
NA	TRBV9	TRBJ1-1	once	CASSVTGTKGGRTEAFF	TGTGCCAGCAGCGTCACCGGGACAAAGGGGGGGCGAACTGAAGCTTTCTTT
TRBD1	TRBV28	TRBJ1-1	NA	CASSLDLAGGMNTEAFF	TGTGCCAGCAGTTTAGATTTGGCAGGGGGTATGAACACTGAAGCTTTCTTT
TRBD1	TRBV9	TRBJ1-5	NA	CASSVGGTGYQPQHF	TGTGCCAGCAGCGTAGGGGGGACAGGCTATCAGCCCCAGCATTTT
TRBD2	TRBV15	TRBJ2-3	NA	CATSRTSGTYTDTQYF	TGTGCCACCAGCAGGACTAGCGGGACCTACACAGATACGCAGTATTTT
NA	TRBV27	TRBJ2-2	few	CASSPWTTANTGELFF	TGTGCCAGCAGCCCTTGGACTACCGCGAACACCGGGGAGCTGTTTTTT
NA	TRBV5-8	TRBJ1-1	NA	CASSYYGSNTEAFF	TGTGCCAGCAGCTACTATGGCTCGAACACTGAAGCTTTCTTT